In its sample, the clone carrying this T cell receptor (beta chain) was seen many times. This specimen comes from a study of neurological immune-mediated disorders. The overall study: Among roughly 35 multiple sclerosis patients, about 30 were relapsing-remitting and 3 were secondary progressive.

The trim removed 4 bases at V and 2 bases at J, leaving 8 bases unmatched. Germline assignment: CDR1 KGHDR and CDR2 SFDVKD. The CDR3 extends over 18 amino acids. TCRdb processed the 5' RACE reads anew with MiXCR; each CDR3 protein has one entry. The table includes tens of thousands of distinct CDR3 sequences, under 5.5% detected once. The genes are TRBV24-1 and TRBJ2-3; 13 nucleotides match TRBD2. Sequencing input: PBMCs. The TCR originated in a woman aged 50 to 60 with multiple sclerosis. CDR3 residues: CATSDTYGLAGATDTQYF. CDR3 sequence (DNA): TGTGCCACCAGTGACACCTACGGACTAGCGGGAGCCACAGATACGCAGTATTTT.